The 11 T cell receptor beta chains listed next were all sequenced from one sample in a study of blood T cell repertoires in COVID-19. Using immunoSEQ multiplex PCR, the repertoire was profiled, and TCRdb retains in-frame clones only, with some absent. The repertoire consists of 160,000 or so clones, with more than 75% occurring once and the leading ten covering 18%. The sequencing sample was made of peripheral blood. The receptors were gathered from a man aged 60-69 years with active or convalescent COVID-19.

The V and J genes are TRBV10-3 and TRBJ2-3; 8 bases match TRBD2. Unmatched junction bases numbered 7, after V lost 6 bases and J lost 5 bases. CDR1 and CDR2 from the germline V gene are ENHRY and SYGVKD. The CDR3 runs to 14 residues. The chain's CDR3 is CAIRGAGAGDTQYF. The CDR3 bases are TGTGCCATCAGGGGAGCGGGAGCTGGAGATACGCAGTATTTT.

V gene TRBV2 combines with J gene TRBJ2-1, with 8 bases matching TRBD2. V shed 3 bases, J shed 7 bases, and the junction held 14 bases outside the gene matches. Germline V CDR1 and CDR2: SNHLY, FYNNEI. This CDR3 is built from 17 residues. DNA of the CDR3: TGTGCCAGCAGTGATTGGAGTACGGGGGGGCCGGGTAATGAGCAGTTCTTC. It is translated as CASSDWSTGGPGNEQFF.

This clone was counted only a few times. This sequence joins TRBV21-1 and TRBJ1-2. TRBV21-1 is flagged as a pseudogene. The CDR3 is 17 amino acids. DNA for the CDR3: TGTGCCAGCAGCCCTCATCGGAGGGGCAAAGCTAACTATGGCTACACCTTC. Translation gives CASSPHRRGKANYGYTF.

The chain employs TRBV4-2 and TRBJ1-4; weak D call: TRBD1 (5 bases). Germline-derived CDR1 and CDR2 are LGHNA and YNFKEQ. The V end was cut by 3 bases, the J end by 1 base, with 21 bases between. CDR3 length: 19 residues. CDR3 region: CASSHSSGQGGGTNEKLFF. In DNA form, the CDR3 reads TGTGCCAGCAGCCACTCCTCTGGGCAGGGAGGAGGAACTAATGAAAAACTGTTTTTT.

This clone came up once. The V gene is TRBV29-1, the J gene TRBJ2-2, with TRBD1 identical over 10 bases. The trim removed 6 bases at V and 4 bases at J, leaving 8 bases unmatched. The CDR3 sequence is 15 residues long. Germline loops: CDR1 SQVTM, CDR2 ANQGSEA. CDR3: CSVGAGQGFTGELFF. CDR3 coding DNA: TGCAGCGTGGGGGCGGGACAGGGGTTCACCGGGGAGCTGTTTTTT.

This rearrangement joins TRBV30 to TRBJ1-6; D is unclear. Trimming left V 4 bases short and J 5 bases short, with 6 bases between. The V gene's germline CDR1 is GTSNPN and CDR2 SVGIG (reference sequence). The CDR3 contains 12 residues. CDR3 coding DNA: TGTGCCTGGACAGAAAATAATTCACCCCTCCACTTT. It translates to CAWTENNSPLHF.

The chain recombines TRBV10-1 with TRBJ1-3; D not certain. The V gene lost 8 bases and the J gene lost 0 bases, with 8 bases spanning the gap. The CDR3 extends over 13 amino acids. Germline CDR1 and CDR2: WNHNN and SYGVQD (reference sequence). This CDR3 reads CASGEPSGNTIYF. In DNA, the CDR3 is TGCGCCAGCGGAGAACCCTCTGGAAACACCATATATTTT.

The V and J genes are TRBV9 and TRBJ1-1, with unresolved D. Per germline, CDR1 SGDLS and CDR2 YYNGEE. CDR3 length equals 16 residues. Between the trimmed V and J ends, which lost 2 bases and 8 bases, there was a span of 22 bases. CDR3 DNA: TGTGCCAGCAGCGTTTTACGGGGAGGCCTAGGTTCCGAAGCTTTCTTT. Translation: CASSVLRGGLGSEAFF.

The chain joins TRBV5-1 to TRBJ2-5, with a weak D call TRBD2 (5 bases). Per the germline V gene, CDR1 is SGHRS and CDR2 is YFSETQ. The CDR3 runs 16 residues. Trimming pared 0 bases from V and 3 bases from J, leaving 15 bases between. The CDR3 loop reads CASSLAPRGSKETQYF. CDR3 coding DNA: TGCGCCAGCAGCTTGGCTCCGCGAGGGTCAAAAGAGACCCAGTACTTC. The full variable domain, in which reference TRBV5-1 and TRBJ2-5 provide the parts outside the CDR3, is KAGVTQTPRYLIKTRGQQVTLSCSPISGHRSVSWYQQTPGQGLQFLFEYFSETQRNKGNFPGRFSGRQFSNSRSEMNVSTLELGDSALYLCASSLAPRGSKETQYFGPGTRLLVL.

The chain joins TRBV27 to TRBJ2-7; the match to TRBD2 covers 8 bases. V shed 7 bases, J shed 3 bases, and the junction held 11 bases outside the gene matches. The CDR3 is 15 residues long. Germline-derived CDR1 and CDR2 are MNHEY and SMNVEV (reference sequence). Here the CDR3 DNA reads TGTGCCAGCAAGAGTCAGGCTAGCGGGCTCTACGAGCAGTACTTC. It codes for CASKSQASGLYEQYF.

This chain links TRBV27 with TRBJ1-2; 8 bases align to TRBD1. The CDR3 is 13 amino acids. The V and J ends lost 6 bases and 5 bases, in that order; junction bases with no gene match: 5. Per germline, CDR1 MNHEY and CDR2 SMNVEV (reference sequence). The CDR3 loop is CASRPTGVYGYTF. The CDR3 DNA sequence: TGTGCCAGCAGACCGACAGGGGTTTATGGCTACACCTTC.